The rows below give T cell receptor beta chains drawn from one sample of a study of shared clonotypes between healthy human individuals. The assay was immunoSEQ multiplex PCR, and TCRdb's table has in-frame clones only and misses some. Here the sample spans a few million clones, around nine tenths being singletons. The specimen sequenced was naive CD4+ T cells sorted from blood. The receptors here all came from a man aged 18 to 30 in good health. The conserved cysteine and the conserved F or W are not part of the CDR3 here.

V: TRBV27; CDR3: ASSLSRTPNYGGYT
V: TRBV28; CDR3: ASSDSGGIEAF
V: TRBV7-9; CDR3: ASSLGGTSGSTDTQY
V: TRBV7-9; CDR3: ASSLRRGGWNEQF
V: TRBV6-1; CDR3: ASSESSSGRFSQY
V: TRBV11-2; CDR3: ASSLTADRVEQY
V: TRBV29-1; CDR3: SVDLERERIGTQY
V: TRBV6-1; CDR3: ASSPGRGLGNTIY
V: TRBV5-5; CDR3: ASSLVGQDGYT
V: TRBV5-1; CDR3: ASRRSRDRVDGYT
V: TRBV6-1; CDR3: ASLPGTGKRDTQY
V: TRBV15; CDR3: ATKGQGNNEQF
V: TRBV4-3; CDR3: ASSSGTGRQETQY
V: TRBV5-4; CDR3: ASSPQMRVQETQY
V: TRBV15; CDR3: ATSRGRVDGYT
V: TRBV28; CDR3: ASSRLDITGTEAF
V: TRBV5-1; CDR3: ASSAGTGGMETQY
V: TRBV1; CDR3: TSSQDLGGSSYNEQF
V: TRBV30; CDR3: AWSGQGPGD
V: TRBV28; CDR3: ASSFSGQSQETQY
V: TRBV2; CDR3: ASRGQGPQY
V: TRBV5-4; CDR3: ASRDPRGSTEAF
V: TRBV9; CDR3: ASSSRRGLTGELF
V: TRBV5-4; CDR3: ASSFRGPNEQF
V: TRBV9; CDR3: ASSTWTSGSRLSYEQY
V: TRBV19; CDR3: ASSTEGGTDTQY
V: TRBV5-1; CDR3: ASSILPGIGEMNTEAF
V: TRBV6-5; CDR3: ASTQGYGNTIY
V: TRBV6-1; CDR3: ASNSGHWEQY
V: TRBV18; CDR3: ASSPGDRVSEKLF
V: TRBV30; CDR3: AWRDQTGMGYEQY
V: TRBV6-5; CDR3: ASSYRLRDTGELF
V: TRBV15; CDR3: ATSRDRGQLGNQPQH
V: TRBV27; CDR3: ASRQGPYGYT
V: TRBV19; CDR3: ASRAHRESYEQY
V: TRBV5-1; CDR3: ASSSQTGEHEQY
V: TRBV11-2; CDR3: ASSSTGGNTEAF
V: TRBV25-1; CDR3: ASSAGWGQVNTEAF
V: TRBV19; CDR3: ASSMGDQPQH
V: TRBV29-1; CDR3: SVEKGQGSNYGYT